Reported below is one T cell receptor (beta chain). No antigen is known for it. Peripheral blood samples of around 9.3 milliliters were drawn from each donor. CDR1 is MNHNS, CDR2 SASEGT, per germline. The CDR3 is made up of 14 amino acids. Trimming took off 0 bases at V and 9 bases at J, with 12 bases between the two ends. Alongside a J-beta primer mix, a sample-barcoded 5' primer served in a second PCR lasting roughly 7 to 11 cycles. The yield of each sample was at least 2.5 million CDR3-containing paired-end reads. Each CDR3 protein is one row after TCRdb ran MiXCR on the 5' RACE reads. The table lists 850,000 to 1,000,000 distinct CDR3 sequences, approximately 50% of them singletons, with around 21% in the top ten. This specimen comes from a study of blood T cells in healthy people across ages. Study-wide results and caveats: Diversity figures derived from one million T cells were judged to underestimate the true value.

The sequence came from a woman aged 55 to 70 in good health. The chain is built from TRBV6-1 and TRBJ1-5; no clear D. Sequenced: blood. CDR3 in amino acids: CASSEAKGPRPQHF. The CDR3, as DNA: TGTGCCAGCAGTGAAGCGAAAGGGCCCCGGCCCCAGCATTTT.